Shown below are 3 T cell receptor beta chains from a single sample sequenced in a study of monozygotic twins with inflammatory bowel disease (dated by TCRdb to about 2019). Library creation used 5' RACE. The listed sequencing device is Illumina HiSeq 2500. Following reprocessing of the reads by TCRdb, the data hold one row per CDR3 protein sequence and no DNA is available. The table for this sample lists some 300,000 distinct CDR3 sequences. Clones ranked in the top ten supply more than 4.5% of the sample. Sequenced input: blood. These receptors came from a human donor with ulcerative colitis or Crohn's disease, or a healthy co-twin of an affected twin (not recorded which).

CDR3 sequence reads: CASSLGHNTYEQYF. The V and J genes are TRBV5-6 and TRBJ2-7. CDR3 length: 14 amino acids. Germline loops: CDR1 SGHDT, CDR2 YYEEEE. Drawing the rest from reference TRBV5-6 and TRBJ2-7, the complete variable domain is DAGVTQSPTHLIKTRGQQVTLRCSPKSGHDTVSWYQQALGQGPQFIFQYYEEEERQRGNFPDRFSGHQFPNYSSELNVNALLLGDSALYLCASSLGHNTYEQYFGPGTRLTVT.

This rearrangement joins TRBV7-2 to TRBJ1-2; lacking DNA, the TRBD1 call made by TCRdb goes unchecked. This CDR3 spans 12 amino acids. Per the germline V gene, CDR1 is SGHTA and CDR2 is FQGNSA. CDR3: CASSFQGLGYTF.

This CDR3 reads CASSPGTGGRQPQHF. This sequence joins TRBV6-1 and TRBJ1-5; as DNA is missing, the TRBD1 call by TCRdb cannot be tested. The CDR3 consists of 15 residues. Germline assignment: CDR1 MNHNS and CDR2 SASEGT.